What follows are 5 T cell receptor beta chains derived from one specimen sequenced in a study of radiation and T cells in renal cell carcinoma. Here immunoSEQ multiplex PCR was the method, and the copy in TCRdb shows in-frame clones only, minus some. The sample has about 150,000 clones; about 87% are singletons. Time point reported: blood 2 weeks post-SBRT. Sample treatment: 15 Gy SBRT to primary tumor, nephrectomy 4 weeks later. The sample here was blood, taken from a patient whose treatment included radiotherapy and nephrectomy. The receptor source for this set is a woman aged 45-65 years with renal cell carcinoma.

This chain uses TRBV5-4 with TRBJ2-5; 14 bases line up with TRBD2. The CDR3 has 16 amino acids. The V gene's germline CDR1 is SGHNT and CDR2 YYREEE (reference sequence). J was trimmed by 7 bases and V by 3 bases; bases with no gene match: 8. CDR3 DNA: TGTGCCAGCAGCTACGGGACTAGCGGGGGAATGGTGACCCAGTACTTC. Protein: CASSYGTSGGMVTQYF.

The genes are TRBV4-1 and TRBJ1-3; D perhaps matches TRBD1 (5 bases). The CDR3 loop spans 17 amino acids. Between the trimmed V and J ends, which lost 1 base and 1 base, there was a span of 14 bases. CDR1 is MGHRA and CDR2 is YSYEKL in the germline V gene. In DNA, the CDR3 is TGCGCCAGCAGCCAAGGAATGGGCAGGGAATCTGGAAACACCATATATTTT. It is translated as CASSQGMGRESGNTIYF.

The chain combines TRBV19 with TRBJ1-1; 7 bases line up with TRBD1. Germline loops: CDR1 LNHDA, CDR2 SQIVND (reference sequence). Germline trimming cut 3 bases from V and 0 bases from J; bases unmatched to any gene: 7. CDR3 size: 16 residues. In DNA form, the CDR3 reads TGTGCCAGTAGTATTCCCGCCGGGACAGTGAACACTGAAGCTTTCTTT. Residues: CASSIPAGTVNTEAFF.

The CDR3 nucleotides are TGTGCCAGCAGCCAGGATATTTGGACCTACGAGCAGTACTTC. Translating gives CASSQDIWTYEQYF. This chain uses TRBV4-2 with TRBJ2-7; D unresolved. The CDR3 consists of 14 residues. Per the germline V gene, CDR1 is LGHNA and CDR2 is YNFKEQ. V lost 3 bases to trimming and J lost 2 bases, with 11 bases between them.

Points on this clone: At one boundary the junction diverges from the germline segment, which might be a read error. V usage is TRBV2 and J usage is TRBJ1-5; a weak D match, TRBD1 (6 bases). CDR1 and CDR2 (germline): SNHLY, FYNNEI. CDR3 size: 15 residues. The chain's CDR3 is CAGSVRQGTRQPQHF. The CDR3 DNA reads as TGTGCCGGCAGTGTGAGGCAGGGGACGCGCCAGCCCCAGCATTTT.